A selection of T cell receptor beta chains follows, all from one sample in a study of T-cell memory formation after mild COVID-19. TCRdb reprocessed the 5' RACE reads via MiXCR and lists one record per CDR3 protein. Counted here are around 300,000 distinct CDR3 sequences, 7% to 10% occurring once; the ten biggest clones make up about 20%. The sequenced material came from PBMCs or a T cell subset sorted from them (not recorded which). The receptor set was obtained from a man in his late teens or twenties who had mild COVID-19 (a few samples of this study predate the infection). Cell type and time point are not known. CDR3s include the opening cysteine and the closing phenylalanine or tryptophan. D genes are given only for firm matches. Clone size is shown for a subset of rows, as once, few, many or a class of expanded clone.

TRBV11-2	TRBJ1-3	NA	few	TGTGCCAGCAGCTTATTGGGGAGCTCTGGAAACACCATATATTTT	CASSLLGSSGNTIYF
TRBV3-1	TRBJ2-5	TRBD1	few	TGTGCCAGCAGCCGACAGGGACAGACCCAGTACTTC	CASSRQGQTQYF
TRBV6-6	TRBJ2-5	TRBD1	few	TGTGCCAGCAGTCTGGGGACAGCCTTTTACCAAGAGACCCAGTACTTC	CASSLGTAFYQETQYF
TRBV20-1	TRBJ1-1	TRBD1	few	TGCAGTGCTCGCTCCTCCAGGGGGGGGAACACTGAAGCTTTCTTT	CSARSSRGGNTEAFF
TRBV7-3	TRBJ2-3	TRBD2	NA	TGTGCCAGCAGCCCCAGCGGGACTAGAGGCACAGATACGCAGTATTTT	CASSPSGTRGTDTQYF
TRBV9	TRBJ2-3	TRBD2	few	TGTGCCAGCAGCGTAGAGAGCGGGGGAAGCACAGATACGCAGTATTTT	CASSVESGGSTDTQYF
TRBV3-1	TRBJ1-5	NA	many	TGTGCCAGCAGCCAAGGGGGGGGGTATAGCAATCAGCCCCAGCATTTT	CASSQGGGYSNQPQHF
TRBV7-2	TRBJ2-5	NA	few	TGTGCCAGCAGCTTAGTAGCCCCAGGGACCCAGTACTTC	CASSLVAPGTQYF
TRBV5-1	TRBJ2-2	NA	NA	TGCGCCAGCAGCCCGGATAAGGGTCAATACACCGGGGAGCTGTTTTTT	CASSPDKGQYTGELFF
TRBV24-1	TRBJ1-1	NA	NA	TGTGCCACCAGTAACACTGAAGCTTTCTTT	CATSNTEAFF
TRBV6-5	TRBJ2-2	NA	few	TGTGCCAGCAGTACCACAGGCCAGGGCACCGGGGAGCTGTTTTTT	CASSTTGQGTGELFF
TRBV7-2	TRBJ2-4	TRBD1	many	TGTGCCAGCAGCTTAGGAACGACAGGGGGTATGAACATTCAGTACTTC	CASSLGTTGGMNIQYF
TRBV12-5	TRBJ2-3	NA	NA	TGTGCTAGTGGTCCCCTATTTGCAGGGGCCACAGATACGCAGTATTTT	CASGPLFAGATDTQYF
TRBV7-2	TRBJ1-3	NA	NA	TGTGCCAGCACCCACAGGCTCAGCTCTGGAAACACCATATATTTT	CASTHRLSSGNTIYF
TRBV6-2/TRBV6-3	TRBJ1-1	NA	few	TGTGCCAGCAGTGTAACTCGGGGTGAAGCTTTCTTT	CASSVTRGEAFF
TRBV3-1	TRBJ1-6	NA	few	TGTGCCAGCAGCCAAAACGGGGGGGGTGATTCACCCCTCCACTTT	CASSQNGGGDSPLHF
TRBV10-3	TRBJ2-1	NA	few	TGTGCCGGCCGGGACTCCCCCGGCGATGAGCAGTTCTTC	CAGRDSPGDEQFF
TRBV5-6	TRBJ2-5	TRBD1	few	TGTGCCAGCAGCACCCAAGGGGGCGCGGAGACCCAGTACTTC	CASSTQGGAETQYF
TRBV12-3/TRBV12-4	TRBJ2-7	TRBD1	few	TGTGCCAGCAGGGACAGGGCCAATCTCTACGAGCAGTACTTC	CASRDRANLYEQYF
TRBV19	TRBJ1-1	NA	few	TGTGCCAGTAAGGCAGGGGTAACTGAAGCTTTCTTT	CASKAGVTEAFF
TRBV9	TRBJ2-6	NA	few	TGTGCCAGCAGCGTAGGCCCTGGGGCCAACGTCCTGACTTTC	CASSVGPGANVLTF